Sequencing of this TCR beta chain was carried out in a study of T cells after yellow fever vaccination. Study conclusions and caveats: In post-booster samples, most primary-vaccination clones reappeared (roughly 96% CD4, 88% CD8). FACS-sorted repertoires might harbor abundant contaminating clonotypes from the bulk population. Clonotypes found in both CD4 and CD8 compartments made up a small share.

The study made its TCR cDNA through 5'RACE template switching. That step introduced a universal primer site along with UMIs. MiXCR, applied by TCRdb to the 5' RACE reads, yields one record per CDR3 protein. The sample consists of about 360,000 distinct CDR3 sequences, approximately 6% of them appearing once. This clonotype has a handful of counts. Antigen: not known. V lost 0 bases and J 3 bases, leaving 27 bases between the germline ends. Germline CDR1 and CDR2: SGHDN and FVKESK. CDR3 length: 20 residues. This clonotype was obtained from a man younger than 40 who received the YFV17D yellow fever vaccine. Specimen: PBMCs, collected 5 days after the yellow fever booster vaccination. The chain employs TRBV14 and TRBJ2-7, with D possibly called TRBD1 or TRBD2 (5 bases each). The CDR3 DNA sequence: TGTGCCAGCAGCCAAGATCGCCTGCGTGGGCTAAGAAGCGGACACTACGAGCAGTACTTC. Protein: CASSQDRLRGLRSGHYEQYF.